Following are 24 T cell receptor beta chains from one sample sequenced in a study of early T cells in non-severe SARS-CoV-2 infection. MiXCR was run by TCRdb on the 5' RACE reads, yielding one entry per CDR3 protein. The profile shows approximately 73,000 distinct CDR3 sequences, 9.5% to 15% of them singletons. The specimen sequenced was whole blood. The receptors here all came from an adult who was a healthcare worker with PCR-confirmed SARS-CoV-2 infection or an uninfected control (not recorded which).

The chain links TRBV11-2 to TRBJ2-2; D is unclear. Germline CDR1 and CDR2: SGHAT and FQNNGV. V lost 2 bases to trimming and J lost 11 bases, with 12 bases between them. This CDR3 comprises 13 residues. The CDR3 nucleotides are TGTGCCAGCAGCTTATATTCGGACGGAGAGCTGTTTTTT. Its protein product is CASSLYSDGELFF. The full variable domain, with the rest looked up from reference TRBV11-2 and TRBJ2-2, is EAGVAQSPRYKIIEKRQSVAFWCNPISGHATLYWYQQILGQGPKLLIQFQNNGVVDDSQLPKDRFSAERLKGVDSTLKIQPAKLEDSAVYLCASSLYSDGELFFGEGSRLTVL.

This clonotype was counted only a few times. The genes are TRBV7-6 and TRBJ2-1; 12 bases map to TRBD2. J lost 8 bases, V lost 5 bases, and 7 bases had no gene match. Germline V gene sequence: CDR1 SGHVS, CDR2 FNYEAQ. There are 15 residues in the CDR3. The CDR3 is CASSLGLAGWDEQFF. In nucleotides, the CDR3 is TGTGCCAGCAGCCTTGGACTAGCGGGGTGGGATGAGCAGTTCTTC.

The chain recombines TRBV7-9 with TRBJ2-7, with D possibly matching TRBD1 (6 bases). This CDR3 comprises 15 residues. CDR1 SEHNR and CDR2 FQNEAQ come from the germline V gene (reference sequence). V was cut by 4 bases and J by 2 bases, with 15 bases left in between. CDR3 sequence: CASSSWTDLPYEQYF. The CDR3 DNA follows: TGTGCCAGCAGCTCTTGGACAGACCTACCCTACGAGCAGTACTTC. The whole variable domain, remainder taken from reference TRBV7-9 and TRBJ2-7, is DTGVSQNPRHKITKRGQNVTFRCDPISEHNRLYWYRQTLGQGPEFLTYFQNEAQLEKSRLLSDRFSAERPKGSFSTLEIQRTEQGDSAMYLCASSSWTDLPYEQYFGPGTRLTVT.

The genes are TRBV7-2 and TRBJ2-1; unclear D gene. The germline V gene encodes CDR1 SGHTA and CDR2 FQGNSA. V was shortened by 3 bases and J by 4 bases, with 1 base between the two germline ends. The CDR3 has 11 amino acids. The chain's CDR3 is CASSFYNEQFF. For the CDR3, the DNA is TGTGCCAGCAGCTTTTACAATGAGCAGTTCTTC.

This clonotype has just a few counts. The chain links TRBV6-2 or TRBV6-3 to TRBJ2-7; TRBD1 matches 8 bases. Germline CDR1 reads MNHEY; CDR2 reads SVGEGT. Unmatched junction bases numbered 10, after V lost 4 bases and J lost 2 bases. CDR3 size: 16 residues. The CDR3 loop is CASSSHRTGKAYEQYF. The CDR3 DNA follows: TGTGCCAGCAGTTCCCACAGGACAGGGAAAGCCTACGAGCAGTACTTC.

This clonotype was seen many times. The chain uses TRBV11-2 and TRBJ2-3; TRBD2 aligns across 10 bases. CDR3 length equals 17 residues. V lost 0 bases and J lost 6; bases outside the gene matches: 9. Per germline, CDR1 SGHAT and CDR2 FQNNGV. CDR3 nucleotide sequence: TGTGCCAGCAGCTTAGATGATACCCTAGCGGGAGATGATACGCAGTATTTT. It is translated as CASSLDDTLAGDDTQYF.

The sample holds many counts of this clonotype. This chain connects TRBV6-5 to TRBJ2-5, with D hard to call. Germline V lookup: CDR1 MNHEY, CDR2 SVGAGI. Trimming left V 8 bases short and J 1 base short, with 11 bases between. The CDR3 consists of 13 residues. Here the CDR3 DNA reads TGTGCCAGCGGCGGAGCTCCCCAAGAGACCCAGTACTTC. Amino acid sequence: CASGGAPQETQYF.

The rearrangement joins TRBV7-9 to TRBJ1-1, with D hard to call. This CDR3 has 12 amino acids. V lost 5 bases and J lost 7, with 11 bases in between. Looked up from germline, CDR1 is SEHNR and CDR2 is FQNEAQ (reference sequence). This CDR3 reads CASSAKSVEAFF. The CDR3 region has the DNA TGTGCCAGCAGCGCAAAGTCAGTTGAAGCTTTCTTT. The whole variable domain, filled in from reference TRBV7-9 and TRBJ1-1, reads DTGVSQNPRHKITKRGQNVTFRCDPISEHNRLYWYRQTLGQGPEFLTYFQNEAQLEKSRLLSDRFSAERPKGSFSTLEIQRTEQGDSAMYLCASSAKSVEAFFGQGTRLTVV.

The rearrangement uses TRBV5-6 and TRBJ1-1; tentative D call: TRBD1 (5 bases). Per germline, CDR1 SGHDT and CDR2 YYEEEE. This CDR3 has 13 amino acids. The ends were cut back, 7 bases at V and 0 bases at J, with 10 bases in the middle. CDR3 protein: CASFWGVNTEAFF. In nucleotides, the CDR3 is TGTGCCAGCTTTTGGGGGGTGAACACTGAAGCTTTCTTT.

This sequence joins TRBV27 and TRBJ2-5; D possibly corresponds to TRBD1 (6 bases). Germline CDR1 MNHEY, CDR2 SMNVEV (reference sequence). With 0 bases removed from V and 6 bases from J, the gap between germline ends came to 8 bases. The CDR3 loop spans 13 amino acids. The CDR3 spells CASSLSTGKTQYF. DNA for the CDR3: TGTGCCAGCAGTTTATCCACAGGGAAGACCCAGTACTTC.

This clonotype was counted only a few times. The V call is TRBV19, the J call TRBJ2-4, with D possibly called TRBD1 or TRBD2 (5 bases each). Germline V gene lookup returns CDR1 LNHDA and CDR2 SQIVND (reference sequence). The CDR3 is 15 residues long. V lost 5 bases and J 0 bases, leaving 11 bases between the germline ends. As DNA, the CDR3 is TGTGCCAGTAGTCCGGGACGGATAGCCAAAAACATTCAGTACTTC. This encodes CASSPGRIAKNIQYF.

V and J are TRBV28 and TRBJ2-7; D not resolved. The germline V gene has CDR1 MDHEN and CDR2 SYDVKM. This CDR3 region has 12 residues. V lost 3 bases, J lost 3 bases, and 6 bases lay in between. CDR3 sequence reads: CASSFPGYEQYF. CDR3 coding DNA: TGTGCCAGCAGTTTCCCCGGCTACGAGCAGTACTTC.

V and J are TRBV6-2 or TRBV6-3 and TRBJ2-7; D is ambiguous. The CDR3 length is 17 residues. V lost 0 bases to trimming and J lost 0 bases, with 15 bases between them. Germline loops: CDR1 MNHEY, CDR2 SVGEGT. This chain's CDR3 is CASSYSKRSRTSYEQYF. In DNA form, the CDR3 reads TGTGCCAGCAGTTACTCGAAAAGGTCTCGCACCTCCTACGAGCAGTACTTC.

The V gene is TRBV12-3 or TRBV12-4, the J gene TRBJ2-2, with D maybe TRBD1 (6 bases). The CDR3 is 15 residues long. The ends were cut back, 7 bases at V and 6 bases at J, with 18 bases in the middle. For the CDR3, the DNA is TGTGCCAGCAACGTACAGGGACAAAGAGCCGGGGAGCTGTTTTTT. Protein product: CASNVQGQRAGELFF.

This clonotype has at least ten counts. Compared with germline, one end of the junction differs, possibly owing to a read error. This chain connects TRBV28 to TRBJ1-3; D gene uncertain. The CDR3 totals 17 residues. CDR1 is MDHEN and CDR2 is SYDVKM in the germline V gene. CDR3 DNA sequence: TGTGCCAGCACTTTAACGTGGGGAACTGGCTCTGGAAACACCATATATTTT. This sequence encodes CASTLTWGTGSGNTIYF.

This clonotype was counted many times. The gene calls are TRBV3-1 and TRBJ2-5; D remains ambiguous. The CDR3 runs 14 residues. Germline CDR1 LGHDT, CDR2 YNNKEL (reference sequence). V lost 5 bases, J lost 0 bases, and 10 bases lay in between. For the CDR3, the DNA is TGTGCCAGCAGCATAACCCCGTACCAAGAGACCCAGTACTTC. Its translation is CASSITPYQETQYF.

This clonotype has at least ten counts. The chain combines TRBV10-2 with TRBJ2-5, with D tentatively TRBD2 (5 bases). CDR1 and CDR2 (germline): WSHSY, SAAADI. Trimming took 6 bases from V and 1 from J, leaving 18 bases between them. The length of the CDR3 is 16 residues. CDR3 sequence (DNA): TGCGCCAGCAGCCCGGGGATTGTAGCGACCCAAGAGACCCAGTACTTC. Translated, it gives CASSPGIVATQETQYF.

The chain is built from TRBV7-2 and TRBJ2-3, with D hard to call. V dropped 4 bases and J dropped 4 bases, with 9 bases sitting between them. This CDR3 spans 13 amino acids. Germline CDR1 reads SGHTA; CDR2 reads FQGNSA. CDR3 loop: CASSYDWADTQYF. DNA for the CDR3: TGTGCCAGCAGCTACGATTGGGCAGATACGCAGTATTTT. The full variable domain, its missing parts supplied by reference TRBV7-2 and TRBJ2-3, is GAGVSQSPSNKVTEKGKDVELRCDPISGHTALYWYRQSLGQGLEFLIYFQGNSAPDKSGLPSDRFSAERTGGSVSTLTIQRTQQEDSAVYLCASSYDWADTQYFGPGTRLTVL.

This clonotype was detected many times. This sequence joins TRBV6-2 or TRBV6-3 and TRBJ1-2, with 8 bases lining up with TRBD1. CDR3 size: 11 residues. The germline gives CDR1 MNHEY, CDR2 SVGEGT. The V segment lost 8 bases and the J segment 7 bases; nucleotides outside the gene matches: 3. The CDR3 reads CASGTGGGYTF. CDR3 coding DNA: TGTGCCAGCGGGACAGGAGGTGGCTACACCTTC.

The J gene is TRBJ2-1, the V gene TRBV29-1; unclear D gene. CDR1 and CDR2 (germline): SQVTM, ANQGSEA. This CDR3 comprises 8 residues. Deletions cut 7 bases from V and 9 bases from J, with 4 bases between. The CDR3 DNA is TGCAGCGGGTTTGAGCAGTTCTTC. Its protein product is CSGFEQFF.

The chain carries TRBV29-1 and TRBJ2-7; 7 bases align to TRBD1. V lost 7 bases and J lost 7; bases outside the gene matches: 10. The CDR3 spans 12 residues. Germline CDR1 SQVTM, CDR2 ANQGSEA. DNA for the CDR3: TGCAGCGCGGACAGGAGAATCTATGAGCAGTACTTC. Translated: CSADRRIYEQYF.

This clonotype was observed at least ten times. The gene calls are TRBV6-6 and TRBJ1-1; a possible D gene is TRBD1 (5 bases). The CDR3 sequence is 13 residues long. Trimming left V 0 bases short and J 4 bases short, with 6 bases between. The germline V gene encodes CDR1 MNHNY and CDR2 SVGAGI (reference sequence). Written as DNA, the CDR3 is TGTGCCAGCAGTTACTCCGGGGGCACTGAAGCTTTCTTT. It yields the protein CASSYSGGTEAFF.

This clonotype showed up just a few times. CDR3 DNA sequence: TGTGCCAGCAGCCCCCTCCGAGGGGACACGCGGCAGACCGGGGAGCTGTTTTTT. This codes for CASSPLRGDTRQTGELFF. The genes are TRBV11-2 and TRBJ2-2, with D possibly matching TRBD1 (6 bases). The V gene lost 5 bases and the J gene lost 5 bases, with 24 bases spanning the gap. The CDR3 length is 18 residues. From germline, CDR1 is SGHAT and CDR2 FQNNGV.

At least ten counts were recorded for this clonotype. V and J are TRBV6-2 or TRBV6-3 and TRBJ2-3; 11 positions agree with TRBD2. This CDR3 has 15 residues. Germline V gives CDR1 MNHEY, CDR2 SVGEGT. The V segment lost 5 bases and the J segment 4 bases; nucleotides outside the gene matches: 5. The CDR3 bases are TGTGCCAGCAGTACTAGCGGGGGAGGAGCAGATACGCAGTATTTT. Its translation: CASSTSGGGADTQYF.